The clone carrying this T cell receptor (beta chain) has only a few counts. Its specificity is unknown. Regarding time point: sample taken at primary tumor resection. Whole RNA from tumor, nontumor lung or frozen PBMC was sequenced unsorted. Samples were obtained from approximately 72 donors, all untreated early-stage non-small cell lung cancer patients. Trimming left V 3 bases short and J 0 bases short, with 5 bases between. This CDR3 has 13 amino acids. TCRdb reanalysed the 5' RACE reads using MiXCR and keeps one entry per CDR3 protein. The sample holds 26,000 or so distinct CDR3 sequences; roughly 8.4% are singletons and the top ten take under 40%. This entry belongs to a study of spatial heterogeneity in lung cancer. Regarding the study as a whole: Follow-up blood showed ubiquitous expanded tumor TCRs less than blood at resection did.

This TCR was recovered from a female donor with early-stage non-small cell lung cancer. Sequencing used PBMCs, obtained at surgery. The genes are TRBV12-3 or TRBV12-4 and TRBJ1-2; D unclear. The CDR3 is CASSFQPNYGYTF. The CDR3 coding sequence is TGTGCCAGCAGTTTCCAGCCTAACTATGGCTACACCTTC.